This passage covers 6 T cell receptor beta chains from one sample sequenced in a study of T cell responses to AZD1222 COVID-19 vaccine. TCRdb's copy holds only in-frame clones and misses some; the assay was immunoSEQ multiplex PCR. The data hold about 180,000 clones, with roughly 94% observed a single time. The specimen comprised peripheral blood, sampled 28 days after the second AZD1222 dose. The source is an adult who received the AZD1222 COVID-19 vaccine.

The rearrangement joins TRBV2 to TRBJ1-1; D remains unclear. V was trimmed by 6 bases and J by 0 bases, leaving 11 bases between them. The germline V gene encodes CDR1 SNHLY and CDR2 FYNNEI. CDR3 length: 14 residues. CDR3 residues: CASRETHLNTEAFF. In nucleotides, the CDR3 is TGTGCCAGCAGAGAGACACACCTGAACACTGAAGCTTTCTTT. Variable domain in full (rest from reference TRBV2 and TRBJ1-1): EPEVTQTPSHQVTQMGQEVILRCVPISNHLYFYWYRQILGQKVEFLVSFYNNEISEKSEIFDDQFSVERPDGSNFTLKIRSTKLEDSAMYFCASRETHLNTEAFFGQGTRLTVV.

V is TRBV4-3 and J is TRBJ1-2, with 7 bases identical to TRBD1. The junction had 5 bases not matched to a gene; V was cut back by 0 bases and J by 4 bases. In germline, CDR1 is LGHNA, CDR2 YSLEER. CDR3 length: 15 amino acids. CDR3 protein: CASSQDPTGLYGYTF. In DNA, the CDR3 is TGCGCCAGCAGCCAAGACCCGACAGGGCTCTATGGCTACACCTTC.

To note about this clone: The sample contains more than one DNA sequence encoding this CDR3. This chain joins TRBV19 and TRBJ1-1, with D possibly being TRBD1 (6 bases). The CDR3 has 13 residues. The germline gives CDR1 LNHDA, CDR2 SQIVND (reference sequence). The ends were cut back, 3 bases at V and 4 bases at J, with 9 bases in the middle. The DNA of the CDR3 is TGTGCCAGTAGTATTCAACAGGGCACTGAAGCTTTCTTT. This sequence encodes CASSIQQGTEAFF.

The chain carries TRBV15 and TRBJ1-4; D unresolved. This CDR3 is 15 amino acids long. Trimming left V 0 bases short and J 5 bases short, with 10 bases between. Germline CDR1 and CDR2: LNHNV and YYDKDF (reference sequence). CDR3 residues: CATSRDTIVNEKLFF. Written as DNA, the CDR3 is TGTGCCACCAGCAGAGATACTATCGTCAATGAAAAACTGTTTTTT.

This chain uses TRBV18 with TRBJ2-3, with 16 bases fitting TRBD2. V shed 0 bases, J shed 2 bases, and the junction held 2 bases outside the gene matches. The CDR3 totals 18 residues. From germline, CDR1 is KGHSH and CDR2 LQKENI. The CDR3 sequence: CASSPPGLAGGITDTQYF. The CDR3 nucleotides are TGTGCCAGCTCACCACCGGGACTAGCGGGGGGGATCACAGATACGCAGTATTTT.

This sequence joins TRBV27 and TRBJ1-2, with D tentatively TRBD1 (6 bases). The V gene lost 7 bases and the J gene lost 3 bases, with 21 bases spanning the gap. The CDR3 covers 16 residues. Germline CDR1 is MNHEY and CDR2 is SMNVEV (reference sequence). The CDR3 coding sequence is TGTGCCAGCAACCCGGACCCGACAGGAGTCCACTATGGCTACACCTTC. Translating it yields CASNPDPTGVHYGYTF.